This passage covers 6 T cell receptor beta chains from one sample sequenced in a study of T-cell memory formation after mild COVID-19. A single record per CDR3 protein comes from TCRdb applying MiXCR to the 5' RACE reads. This sample yields about 310,000 distinct CDR3 sequences, of which approximately 15% are seen a single time; roughly 23% belongs to the top ten. The sample taken for sequencing was PBMCs or a T cell subset sorted from them (not recorded which). The receptors were sampled from a man aged 18 to 29 who had mild COVID-19 (a few samples of this study predate the infection). Cell type and time point are not known.

This clonotype was recorded a few times. This chain connects TRBV15 to TRBJ1-1; a possible D gene is TRBD1 (5 bases). Germline CDR1 is LNHNV and CDR2 is YYDKDF (reference sequence). The CDR3 has 16 residues. Trimming took 0 bases from V and 0 from J, leaving 11 bases between them. CDR3 protein: CATSRDPAGMNTEAFF. The CDR3 DNA reads TGTGCCACCAGCAGAGACCCCGCAGGGATGAACACTGAAGCTTTCTTT.

The chain joins TRBV5-1 to TRBJ2-5, with no clear D. The CDR3 loop spans 15 amino acids. V was pared by 0 bases and J by 5 bases, with 14 bases between. CDR1 and CDR2 (germline): SGHRS, YFSETQ. CDR3 protein: CASSLAGEVRETQYF. CDR3 coding DNA: TGCGCCAGCAGCTTGGCTGGCGAGGTTCGGGAGACCCAGTACTTC.

This clonotype has only a few counts. The chain links TRBV7-2 to TRBJ2-5; D gene unclear. Deletions cut 4 bases from V and 2 bases from J, with 11 bases between. CDR1 and CDR2 from the germline V gene are SGHTA and FQGNSA. The CDR3 has 14 residues. CDR3 nucleotide sequence: TGTGCCAGCAGCTCCAGCCAGTTACAAGAGACCCAGTACTTC. Translation: CASSSSQLQETQYF.

The gene calls are TRBV14 and TRBJ2-5; no reliable D call. With 2 bases removed from V and 5 bases from J, the gap between germline ends came to 18 bases. The CDR3 is 16 residues long. The V gene's germline CDR1 is SGHDN and CDR2 FVKESK. CDR3 residues: CASSQFYADLRETQYF. CDR3 sequence (DNA): TGTGCCAGCAGCCAATTCTACGCCGACCTTAGGGAGACCCAGTACTTC.

The rearrangement links TRBV6-6 to TRBJ1-1; possibly TRBD1 for D (6 bases). This CDR3 is built from 15 residues. Germline V gene sequence: CDR1 MNHNY, CDR2 SVGAGI (reference sequence). V was trimmed by 7 bases and J by 5 bases, leaving 20 bases between them. DNA for the CDR3: TGTGCCAGCACCTCCTATCAGGGGATTCGGACTGAAGCTTTCTTT. This translates into CASTSYQGIRTEAFF.

The J gene is TRBJ1-2, the V gene TRBV7-2, with TRBD1 matching 7 bases. CDR1 and CDR2 (germline): SGHTA, FQGNSA. CDR3 size: 15 residues. Unmatched junction bases numbered 6, after V lost 5 bases and J lost 0 bases. As DNA, the CDR3 is TGTGCCAGCAGCCAATACAGGGGAGCTAACTATGGCTACACCTTC. Translated: CASSQYRGANYGYTF. Based on the CDR3 plus reference TRBV7-2 and TRBJ1-2, the full variable domain is GAGVSQSPSNKVTEKGKDVELRCDPISGHTALYWYRQSLGQGLEFLIYFQGNSAPDKSGLPSDRFSAERTGGSVSTLTIQRTQQEDSAVYLCASSQYRGANYGYTFGSGTRLTVV.